One T cell receptor (beta chain) is described in this entry. The antigen is not known. The data originate from a study of T cell responses to AZD1222 COVID-19 vaccine. Repertoires were generated with immunoSEQ multiplex PCR, while TCRdb's copy carries only in-frame clones and drops some. Among approximately 140,000 clones listed, about 93% were seen once. Between the trimmed V and J ends, which lost 5 bases and 0 bases, there was a span of 11 bases. Germline CDR1 and CDR2: SGHVS and FNYEAQ. The CDR3 spans 14 residues. Study outcomes and limitations: Targets within unmutated variant regions were reportedly found for nearly half of spike-specific TCRs. The donor cohort was predominantly white British with a female majority, and clonal diversity may have been underestimated. Distributed over spike, vaccine-associated CD4 TCRs predominated at 160-218 and 743-854.

Sequencing was performed on peripheral blood, taken on day 0 of AZD1222 vaccination. The receptor was isolated from an adult in good health. The genes are TRBV7-6 and TRBJ2-7, with a possible D match to TRBD1 (5 bases). The CDR3 DNA follows: TGTGCCAGCAGCCAGACAGCAGACTCCTACGAGCAGTACTTC. Its translation: CASSQTADSYEQYF.